Listed below are T cell receptor beta chains from one sample, sequenced in a study of CD8 T cells in Susac syndrome. TCRdb recomputed calls from the immunoSEQ multiplex PCR reads with MiXCR, one row per CDR3 protein. The table has around 150,000 distinct CDR3 sequences, around 93% seen once; the top ten hold approximately 0.13%. Sequencing was performed on CD4+ T cells from PBMCs. The source of these receptors is a human donor with Susac syndrome. CDR3s include the opening cysteine and the closing phenylalanine or tryptophan. D genes are given only for firm matches. Where a row states a size, it is once, few, many or the class of an expanded clone; other rows omit it.

TRBV28	TRBJ1-5	NA	NA	CASSRTQPQHF	TGTGCCAGCAGTAGGACCCAGCCCCAGCATTTT
TRBV28	TRBJ1-4	TRBD1	NA	CASSPWTGNEKLFF	TGTGCCAGCAGTCCCTGGACAGGGAATGAAAAACTGTTTTTT
TRBV20-1	TRBJ1-2	NA	NA	CSAPAENYGYTF	TGCAGTGCCCCAGCTGAGAACTATGGCTACACCTTC
TRBV5-4	TRBJ1-2	NA	NA	CASSLGQVNGYTF	TGTGCCAGCAGCTTGGGACAGGTCAATGGCTACACCTTC
TRBV15	TRBJ2-5	TRBD2	NA	CATSRDLSRSGSVGLYQETQYF	TGTGCCACCAGCAGAGATCTTTCCCGTAGCGGGAGTGTCGGATTGTACCAAGAGACCCAGTACTTC
TRBV30	TRBJ1-6	NA	NA	CAWRGGPRNSPLHF	TGTGCCTGGAGAGGAGGCCCTAGGAATTCACCCCTCCACTTT
TRBV12-3/TRBV12-4	TRBJ1-6	TRBD1	NA	CASSLPSGGSPLHF	TGTGCCAGCAGTTTACCCTCAGGGGGATCACCCCTCCACTTT
TRBV24-1	TRBJ2-3	TRBD1	NA	CATSDSRGRGTDTQYF	TGTGCCACCAGTGATTCCAGGGGGCGCGGCACAGATACGCAGTATTTT
TRBV25-1	TRBJ2-1	TRBD1	NA	CASRAKGAVEQFF	TGTGCCAGCAGGGCGAAGGGGGCGGTTGAGCAGTTCTTC
TRBV20-1	TRBJ1-4	TRBD1	NA	CSAWGQGARSNEKLFF	TGCAGTGCTTGGGGACAGGGGGCTCGGTCTAATGAAAAACTGTTTTTT
TRBV20-1	TRBJ2-5	NA	NA	CSGRKLGDGQETQYF	TGCAGTGGGCGGAAACTGGGGGACGGCCAAGAGACCCAGTACTTC
TRBV30	TRBJ2-1	NA	once	CAWSVGWEYNEQFF	TGTGCCTGGAGTGTGGGTTGGGAATACAATGAGCAGTTCTTC
TRBV5-4	TRBJ1-1	NA	once	CASSPALNTEAFF	TGTGCCAGCAGCCCGGCCTTGAACACTGAAGCTTTCTTT
TRBV29-1	TRBJ1-1	NA	NA	CSVELRGADTEAFF	TGCAGCGTTGAATTGAGGGGGGCGGACACTGAAGCTTTCTTT
TRBV30	TRBJ1-2	NA	NA	CAWSVSSGYTF	TGTGCCTGGAGTGTTTCCAGCGGCTACACCTTC
TRBV24-1	TRBJ2-3	NA	NA	CATEQDSTDTQYF	TGTGCCACCGAACAGGATAGCACAGATACGCAGTATTTT